Listed below are T cell receptor beta chains from one sample, sequenced in a study of CD8+ T cells in alopecia areata. Here immunoSEQ multiplex PCR was the method, and the copy in TCRdb shows in-frame clones only, minus some. The data hold about 12,000 clones, with roughly three fifths observed a single time. Sequencing input: skin. The receptor set was obtained from a human donor with alopecia areata. CDR3s include the opening cysteine and the closing phenylalanine or tryptophan. A D gene is named only where the DNA matches it firmly. Expanded clones are given a class, and other clones once, few, many or no size at all.

D gene: TRBD2; J gene: TRBJ2-3; V gene: TRBV29-1; clone size: -; CDR3 DNA: TGCAGCGGGGTCGGGACTAGGGGTACAGATACGCAGTATTTT; CDR3 protein: CSGVGTRGTDTQYF
D gene: -; J gene: TRBJ1-1; V gene: TRBV7-2; clone size: -; CDR3 DNA: TGTGCCAGCAGCTTAGAGGGGTTTAGGTACACTGAAGTTTTCTTT; CDR3 protein: CASSLEGFRYTEVFF
D gene: TRBD1; J gene: TRBJ2-7; V gene: TRBV4-1; clone size: few; CDR3 DNA: TGCGCCAGCAGCCTCCAAATGACAGGGGGCTGGTACGAGCAGTACTTC; CDR3 protein: CASSLQMTGGWYEQYF
D gene: -; J gene: TRBJ2-5; V gene: TRBV4-1; clone size: few; CDR3 DNA: TGCGCCAGCAGCCTCCTTGAAGGGCAAAGGGAGACCCAGTACTTC; CDR3 protein: CASSLLEGQRETQYF
D gene: -; J gene: TRBJ2-5; V gene: TRBV5-4; clone size: -; CDR3 DNA: TGTGCCAGCAGCTTTGGGGGACAAGAGACCCAGTACTTC; CDR3 protein: CASSFGGQETQYF
D gene: TRBD2; J gene: TRBJ2-7; V gene: TRBV7-2; clone size: -; CDR3 DNA: TGTGCCAGCAGCCCAACTAGCGGGGGGGCCTGGGAGCAGTACTTC; CDR3 protein: CASSPTSGGAWEQYF
D gene: -; J gene: TRBJ2-7; V gene: TRBV28; clone size: few; CDR3 DNA: TGTGCCAGCAGAGGACACACGAGCTCCTACGAGCAGTACTTC; CDR3 protein: CASRGHTSSYEQYF
D gene: -; J gene: TRBJ2-6; V gene: TRBV2; clone size: -; CDR3 DNA: TGTGCCAGCCGGAAGGAGGGGCTTGGGGCCAACGTCCTGACTTTC; CDR3 protein: CASRKEGLGANVLTF
D gene: TRBD1; J gene: TRBJ1-6; V gene: TRBV6-5; clone size: -; CDR3 DNA: TGTGCCAGCATTGGACAGGGTGGCTCACCCCTCCACTTT; CDR3 protein: CASIGQGGSPLHF
D gene: -; J gene: TRBJ2-1; V gene: TRBV7-9; clone size: -; CDR3 DNA: TGTGCCAGCAGCTTACAGGGGACCTACAATGAGCAGTTCTTC; CDR3 protein: CASSLQGTYNEQFF
D gene: -; J gene: TRBJ1-5; V gene: TRBV5-6; clone size: once; CDR3 DNA: TGTGCCAGCAGCTCGAGACTAACTAGGAGCAATCAGCCCCAGCATTTT; CDR3 protein: CASSSRLTRSNQPQHF
D gene: TRBD2; J gene: TRBJ2-1; V gene: TRBV7-9; clone size: -; CDR3 DNA: TGTGCCAGCAACCCTAGTCCGCGTGCGGGGGGGATCAATGAGCAGTTCTTC; CDR3 protein: CASNPSPRAGGINEQFF
D gene: -; J gene: TRBJ2-3; V gene: TRBV9; clone size: -; CDR3 DNA: TGTGCCAGCAGCGTAGCGGCCTTGGCAGATACGCAGTATTTT; CDR3 protein: CASSVAALADTQYF
D gene: -; J gene: TRBJ2-1; V gene: TRBV18; clone size: -; CDR3 DNA: TGTGCCAGCTCACCACTCGCCCGCAATGAGCAGTTCTTC; CDR3 protein: CASSPLARNEQFF
D gene: TRBD2; J gene: TRBJ2-1; V gene: TRBV29-1; clone size: -; CDR3 DNA: TGCAGCGCATTAGGGACTAACAATGAGCAGTTCTTC; CDR3 protein: CSALGTNNEQFF
D gene: -; J gene: TRBJ1-2; V gene: TRBV5-4; clone size: once; CDR3 DNA: TGTGCCAGCAGAGTTAGGGGGGTCGGCTATGGCTACACCTTC; CDR3 protein: CASRVRGVGYGYTF